This T cell receptor (beta chain) is drawn from a study of regulatory T cells in long-lasting Graves disease. General study points: Since the sample size was small, accuracy may have been reduced.

Trimming removed 1 base from V and 7 bases from J; junction bases left unmatched: 17. The CDR3 contains 19 residues. Per germline, CDR1 LGHDT and CDR2 YNNKEL (reference sequence). Arm-PCR of CDR3 regions with iRepertoire HTBI primers generated TCR beta libraries. From the multiplex PCR reads, TCRdb called clonotypes with MiXCR, one entry per CDR3 protein. In the table there are 390,000 or so distinct CDR3 sequences, 12% of which are singletons. Specified time point: newly diagnosed GD, antithyroid drugs for less than 3 months. Generation of the TCR library employed RNA extracted from PBMCs. This clonotype was detected ten times or more. Its cognate antigen is unknown. This sample was shared with a second study, whose subject was T cells in Graves' hyperthyroidism and ophthalmopathy. That paper adds: The HTBI primer set was used in a first-round RT-PCR of the TCR CDR3. The model predicted ophthalmopathy a median around seven months before onset.

The clonotype comes from a woman younger than 30 with Graves disease. V and J are TRBV3-1 and TRBJ2-1; 9 nucleotides align to TRBD2. The specimen comprised peripheral blood mononuclear cells (PBMCs), sampled at new diagnosis, from a patient treated with antithyroid drugs. CDR3 region: CASSQVQRGLAGIGNEQFF. Here the CDR3 DNA reads TGTGCCAGCAGCCAAGTACAACGGGGACTAGCAGGGATCGGGAATGAGCAGTTCTTC.